Listed here are 14 T cell receptor beta chains from one sample, sequenced in a study of blood T cell repertoires in COVID-19. Sequencing used immunoSEQ multiplex PCR; TCRdb keeps in-frame clones, though not all of them. The sample has 200,000 to 300,000 clones, roughly four fifths seen once. The sample comprised peripheral blood. These receptors were collected from an elderly woman with COVID-19, enrolled during active disease.

The chain links TRBV12-5 to TRBJ2-1; D may be TRBD2 (5 bases). The CDR3 spans 13 residues. Per germline, CDR1 LGHNT and CDR2 FRNRAP. Trimming removed 4 bases at V and 12 bases at J, with 16 bases between. For the CDR3, the DNA is TGTGCTAGTGGTTCCCCCCGGGGAAAGGGGCAGTTCTTC. Translation gives CASGSPRGKGQFF.

The chain carries TRBV5-6 and TRBJ1-1; possible D gene TRBD1, 5 bases. Trimming left V 1 base short and J 1 base short, with 11 bases between. This CDR3 has 15 amino acids. Germline loops: CDR1 SGHDT, CDR2 YYEEEE. CDR3 in amino acids: CASSLQGHRNTEAFF. Here the CDR3 DNA reads TGTGCCAGCAGCTTGCAAGGACACCGGAACACTGAAGCTTTCTTT.

The V gene is TRBV6-5, the J gene TRBJ2-3; 10 bases line up with TRBD2. Germline CDR1 reads MNHEY; CDR2 reads SVGAGI. J lost 1 base, V lost 2 bases, and 0 bases had no gene match. The CDR3 is made up of 15 amino acids. The CDR3, as DNA: TGTGCCAGCAGTTACGGGACTAGCGGCACAGATACGCAGTATTTT. It translates to CASSYGTSGTDTQYF.

This clone was detected a few times. V is TRBV19 and J is TRBJ1-2; weak D call: TRBD1 (5 bases). The CDR3 spans 13 residues. CDR1 LNHDA and CDR2 SQIVND come from the germline V gene (reference sequence). The ends were cut back, 5 bases at V and 4 bases at J, with 11 bases in the middle. The chain's CDR3 is CASSVDSLYGYTF. DNA for the CDR3: TGTGCCAGTAGTGTCGACAGCCTCTATGGCTACACCTTC.

The V gene is TRBV18, the J gene TRBJ2-5, with 13 nucleotides matching TRBD2. The trim removed 0 bases at V and 5 bases at J, leaving 9 bases unmatched. The CDR3 covers 18 residues. Germline V gene lookup returns CDR1 KGHSH and CDR2 LQKENI. The DNA of the CDR3 is TGTGCCAGCTCACCACCGGGACTAGCGGGATTTGTTTTTGAGACCCAGTACTTC. Translation gives CASSPPGLAGFVFETQYF. The full variable domain, rest sourced from reference TRBV18 and TRBJ2-5, is NAGVMQNPRHLVRRRGQEARLRCSPMKGHSHVYWYRQLPEEGLKFMVYLQKENIIDESGMPKERFSAEFPKEGPSILRIQQVVRGDSAAYFCASSPPGLAGFVFETQYFGPGTRLLVL.

This chain uses TRBV5-1 with TRBJ2-7, with D hard to call. Per the germline V gene, CDR1 is SGHRS and CDR2 is YFSETQ. CDR3 length equals 13 residues. V was trimmed by 4 bases and J by 6 bases, leaving 14 bases between them. CDR3: CASSRDGSGEQYF. CDR3 DNA: TGCGCCAGCAGCCGAGACGGGTCGGGCGAGCAGTACTTC.

This rearrangement joins TRBV7-3 to TRBJ1-1; D unclear. CDR3 length: 13 residues. Germline assignment: CDR1 SGHTA and CDR2 FQGTGA. The V end was cut by 5 bases, the J end by 3 bases, with 10 bases between. CDR3 sequence (DNA): TGTGCCAGCAGCCTCGCTGTAGACACTGAAGCTTTCTTT. Its translation is CASSLAVDTEAFF.

This clone was counted only a few times. The chain combines TRBV6-5 with TRBJ2-3, with TRBD1 matching 9 bases. In germline, CDR1 is MNHEY, CDR2 SVGAGI. The trim removed 10 bases at V and 3 bases at J, leaving 11 bases unmatched. The CDR3 is made up of 15 amino acids. CDR3 sequence reads: CATPQQGAKTDTQYF. For the CDR3, the DNA is TGTGCCACCCCACAACAGGGGGCTAAGACAGATACGCAGTATTTT.

The V gene is TRBV18, the J gene TRBJ1-1; D is undetermined. The V end lost 3 bases, the J end lost 6 bases, and 11 bases lay between the germline ends. This CDR3 has 13 amino acids. Germline assignment: CDR1 KGHSH and CDR2 LQKENI. CDR3 sequence (DNA): TGTGCCAGCTCACCTATGGTGGACTCTGAAGCTTTCTTT. Residues: CASSPMVDSEAFF.

The rearrangement joins TRBV2 to TRBJ1-5; D is possibly TRBD1 (5 bases). The CDR3 is made up of 16 amino acids. CDR1 and CDR2 from the germline V gene are SNHLY and FYNNEI. Trimming took 2 bases from V and 2 from J, leaving 13 bases between them. CDR3 sequence reads: CASSEPGGEGNQPQHF. The CDR3 DNA sequence: TGTGCCAGCAGTGAACCCGGAGGGGAAGGCAATCAGCCCCAGCATTTT.

CDR3 in DNA: TGTGCCAGCAGGACCCGACTACAGGGTACGGCTGAAAAACTGTTTTTT. Its protein product is CASRTRLQGTAEKLFF. J is TRBJ1-4 and V is TRBV28; D may be TRBD1 (6 bases). V was shortened by 6 bases and J by 7 bases, with 21 bases between the two germline ends. The CDR3 spans 16 residues. CDR1 and CDR2 (germline): MDHEN, SYDVKM. The full variable domain, its missing parts supplied by reference TRBV28 and TRBJ1-4, is DVKVTQSSRYLVKRTGEKVFLECVQDMDHENMFWYRQDPGLGLRLIYFSYDVKMKEKGDIPEGYSVSREKKERFSLILESASTNQTSMYLCASRTRLQGTAEKLFFGSGTQLSVL.

The V and J genes are TRBV10-3 and TRBJ2-7; no firm D call. This CDR3 region has 15 residues. Trimming left V 3 bases short and J 4 bases short, with 16 bases between. CDR1 and CDR2 from the germline V gene are ENHRY and SYGVKD. The CDR3: CAISDLVAGGYEQYF. The CDR3 bases are TGTGCCATCAGTGACCTCGTGGCCGGCGGATACGAGCAGTACTTC.

The chain links TRBV19 to TRBJ1-2; D uncertain. The V gene's germline CDR1 is LNHDA and CDR2 SQIVND (reference sequence). The CDR3 runs to 12 residues. V gave up 11 bases and J gave up 0 bases, with 10 bases separating them. CDR3 residues: CAASRANYGYTF. The CDR3 nucleotides are TGTGCCGCCTCTCGCGCTAACTATGGCTACACCTTC.

The genes are TRBV28 and TRBJ2-7, with D uncertain. Germline CDR1 and CDR2: MDHEN and SYDVKM. This CDR3 has 13 amino acids. Between the trimmed V and J ends, which lost 4 bases and 2 bases, there was a span of 9 bases. The CDR3 sequence is CASSSQNTYEQYF. The CDR3 DNA reads TGTGCCAGCAGTTCACAGAATACCTACGAGCAGTACTTC. Filled out from reference TRBV28 and TRBJ2-7, the complete variable domain reads DVKVTQSSRYLVKRTGEKVFLECVQDMDHENMFWYRQDPGLGLRLIYFSYDVKMKEKGDIPEGYSVSREKKERFSLILESASTNQTSMYLCASSSQNTYEQYFGPGTRLTVT.